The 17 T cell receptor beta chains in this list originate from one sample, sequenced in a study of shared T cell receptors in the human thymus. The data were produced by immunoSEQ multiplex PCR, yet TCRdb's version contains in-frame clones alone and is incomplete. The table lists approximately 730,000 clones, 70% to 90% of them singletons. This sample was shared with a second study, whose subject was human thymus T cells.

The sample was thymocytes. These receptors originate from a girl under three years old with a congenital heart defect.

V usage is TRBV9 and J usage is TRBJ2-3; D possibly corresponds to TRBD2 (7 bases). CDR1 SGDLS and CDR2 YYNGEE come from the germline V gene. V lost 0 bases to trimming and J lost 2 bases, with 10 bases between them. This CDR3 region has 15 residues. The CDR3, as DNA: TGTGCCAGCAGCGTAGAGGGGGGGCACACAGATACGCAGTATTTT. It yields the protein CASSVEGGHTDTQYF. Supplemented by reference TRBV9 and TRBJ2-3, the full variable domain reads DSGVTQTPKHLITATGQRVTLRCSPRSGDLSVYWYQQSLDQGLQFLIQYYNGEERAKGNILERFSAQQFPDLHSELNLSSLELGDSALYFCASSVEGGHTDTQYFGPGTRLTVL.

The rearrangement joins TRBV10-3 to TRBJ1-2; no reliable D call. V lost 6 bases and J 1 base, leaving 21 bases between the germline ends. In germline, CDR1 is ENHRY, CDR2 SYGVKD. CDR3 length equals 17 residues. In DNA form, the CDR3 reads TGTGCCATCAGGGGCCGCCCGGGAGACATATTTAACTATGGCTACACCTTC. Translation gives CAIRGRPGDIFNYGYTF.

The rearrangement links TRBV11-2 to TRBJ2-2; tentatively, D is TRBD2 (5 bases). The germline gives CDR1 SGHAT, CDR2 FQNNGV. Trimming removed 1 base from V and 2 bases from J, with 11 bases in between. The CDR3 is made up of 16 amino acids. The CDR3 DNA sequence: TGTGCCAGCAGCTTAGCGGGGTACCTTAACACCGGGGAGCTGTTTTTT. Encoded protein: CASSLAGYLNTGELFF.

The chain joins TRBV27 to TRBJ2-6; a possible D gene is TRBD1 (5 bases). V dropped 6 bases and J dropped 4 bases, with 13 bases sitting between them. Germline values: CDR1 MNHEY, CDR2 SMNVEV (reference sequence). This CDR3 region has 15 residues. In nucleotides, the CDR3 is TGTGCCAGCAGGCCCCCGACAGACGGGGCCAACGTCCTGACTTTC. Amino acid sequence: CASRPPTDGANVLTF.

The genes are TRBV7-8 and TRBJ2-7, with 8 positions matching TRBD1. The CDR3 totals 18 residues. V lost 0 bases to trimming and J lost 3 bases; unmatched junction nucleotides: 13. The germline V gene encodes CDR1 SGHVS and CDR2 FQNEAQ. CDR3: CASSLAPRRTGNYYEQYF. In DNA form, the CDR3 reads TGTGCCAGCAGCTTAGCCCCACGCCGGACAGGGAATTACTACGAGCAGTACTTC.

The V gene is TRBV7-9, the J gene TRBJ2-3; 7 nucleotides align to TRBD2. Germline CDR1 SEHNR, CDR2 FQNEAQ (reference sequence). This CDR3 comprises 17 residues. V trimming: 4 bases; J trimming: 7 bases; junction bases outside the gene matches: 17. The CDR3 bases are TGTGCCAGCAGCTCCCGCCCCTCGGGACTATCTCCATATACGCAGTATTTT. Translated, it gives CASSSRPSGLSPYTQYF.

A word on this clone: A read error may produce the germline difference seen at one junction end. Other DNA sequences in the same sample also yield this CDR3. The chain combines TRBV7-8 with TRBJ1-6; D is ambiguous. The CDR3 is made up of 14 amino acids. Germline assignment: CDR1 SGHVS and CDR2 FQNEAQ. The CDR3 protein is CASSAARENSPLHF. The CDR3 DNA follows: TGTGCCAGCAGCGCCGCACGAGAAAATTCCCCCCTCCACTTT. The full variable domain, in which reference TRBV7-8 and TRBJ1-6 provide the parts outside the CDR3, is GAGVSQSPRYKVAKRGQDVALRCDPISGHVSLFWYQQALGQGPEFLTYFQNEAQLDKSGLPSDRFFAERPEGSVSTLKIQRTQQEDSAVYLCASSAARENSPLHFGNGTRLTVT.

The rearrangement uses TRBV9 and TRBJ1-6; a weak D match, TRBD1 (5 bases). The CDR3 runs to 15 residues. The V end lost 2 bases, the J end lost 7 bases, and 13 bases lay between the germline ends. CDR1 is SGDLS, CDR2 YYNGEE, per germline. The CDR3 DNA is TGTGCCAGCAGCGTCGGTGGGGCAGGGAATTCACCCCTCCACTTT. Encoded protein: CASSVGGAGNSPLHF. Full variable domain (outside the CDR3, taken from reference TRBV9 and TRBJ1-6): DSGVTQTPKHLITATGQRVTLRCSPRSGDLSVYWYQQSLDQGLQFLIQYYNGEERAKGNILERFSAQQFPDLHSELNLSSLELGDSALYFCASSVGGAGNSPLHFGNGTRLTVT.

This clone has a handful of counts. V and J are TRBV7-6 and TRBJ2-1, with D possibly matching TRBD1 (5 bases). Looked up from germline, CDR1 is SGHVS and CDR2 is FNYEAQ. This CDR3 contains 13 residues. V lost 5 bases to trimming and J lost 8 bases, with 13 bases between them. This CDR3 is CASSPQGTHEQFF. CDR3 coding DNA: TGTGCCAGCAGCCCTCAGGGTACGCATGAGCAGTTCTTC.

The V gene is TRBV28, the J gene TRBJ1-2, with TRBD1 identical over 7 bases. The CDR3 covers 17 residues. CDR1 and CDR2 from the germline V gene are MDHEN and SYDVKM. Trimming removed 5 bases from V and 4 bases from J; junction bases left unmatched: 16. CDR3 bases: TGTGCCAGCAGTCCCCGGGACAGCTACCGGGGGTTCTATGGCTACACCTTC. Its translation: CASSPRDSYRGFYGYTF.

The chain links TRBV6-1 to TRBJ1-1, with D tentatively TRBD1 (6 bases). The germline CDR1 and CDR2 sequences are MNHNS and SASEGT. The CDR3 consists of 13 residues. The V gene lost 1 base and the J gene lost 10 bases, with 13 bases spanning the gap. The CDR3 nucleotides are TGTGCCAGCAGTGAAGGCAGGGGCCCCACAGCTTTCTTT. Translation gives CASSEGRGPTAFF.

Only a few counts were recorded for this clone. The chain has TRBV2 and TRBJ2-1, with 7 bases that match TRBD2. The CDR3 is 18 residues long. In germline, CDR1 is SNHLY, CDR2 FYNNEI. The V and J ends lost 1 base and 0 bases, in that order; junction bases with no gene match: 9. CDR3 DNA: TGTGCCAGCAGTGAAGAGTCCTGGCGGGGGAGCTCCTACAATGAGCAGTTCTTC. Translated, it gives CASSEESWRGSSYNEQFF.

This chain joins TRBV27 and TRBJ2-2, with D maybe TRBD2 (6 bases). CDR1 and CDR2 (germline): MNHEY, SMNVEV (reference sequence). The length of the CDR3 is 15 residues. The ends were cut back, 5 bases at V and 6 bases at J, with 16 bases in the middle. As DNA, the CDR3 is TGTGCCAGCAGTACCCCAGGGAGGAGGGCCGGGGAGCTGTTTTTT. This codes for CASSTPGRRAGELFF.

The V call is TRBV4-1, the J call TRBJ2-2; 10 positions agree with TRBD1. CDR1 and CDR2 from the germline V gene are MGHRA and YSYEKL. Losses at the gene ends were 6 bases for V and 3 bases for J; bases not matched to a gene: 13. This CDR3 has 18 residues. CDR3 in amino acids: CASRGPGTGVYHTGELFF. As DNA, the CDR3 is TGCGCCAGCAGGGGTCCTGGGACAGGGGTGTATCACACCGGGGAGCTGTTTTTT.

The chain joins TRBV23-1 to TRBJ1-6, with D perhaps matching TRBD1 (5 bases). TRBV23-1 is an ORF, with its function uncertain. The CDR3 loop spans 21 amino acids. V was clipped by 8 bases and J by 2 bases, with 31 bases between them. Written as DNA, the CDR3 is TGCGCCAGCCACCTTACCCAGGACATAGATCCCCTGAGGACCTATAATTCACCCCTCCACTTT. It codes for CASHLTQDIDPLRTYNSPLHF.

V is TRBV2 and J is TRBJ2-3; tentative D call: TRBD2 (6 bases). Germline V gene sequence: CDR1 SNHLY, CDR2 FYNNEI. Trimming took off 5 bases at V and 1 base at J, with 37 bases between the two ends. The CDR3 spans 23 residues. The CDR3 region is CASSLRITSGVVPGKPRTDTQYF. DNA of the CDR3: TGTGCCAGCAGTTTAAGGATTACCTCGGGGGTTGTTCCAGGAAAGCCCCGCACAGATACGCAGTATTTT.

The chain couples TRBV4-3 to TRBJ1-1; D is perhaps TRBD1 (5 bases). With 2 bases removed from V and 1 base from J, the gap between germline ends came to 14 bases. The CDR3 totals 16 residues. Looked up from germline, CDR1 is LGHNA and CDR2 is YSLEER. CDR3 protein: CASSQCYSQGNTEAFF. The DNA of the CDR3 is TGCGCCAGCAGCCAATGCTACTCCCAGGGGAACACTGAAGCTTTCTTT.